This T cell receptor (beta chain) was profiled in a study of immune cell composition in non-small cell lung cancer. Notes on the study in general: Around four fifths of squamous and about 31% of adenocarcinoma cases had tumour-associated clones >0.5%. Squamous lung tumours showed higher top 10 clone scores and clonality than adenocarcinomas.

Deletions cut 4 bases from V and 7 bases from J, with 21 bases between. The CDR3 covers 16 residues. The germline V gene encodes CDR1 SGDLS and CDR2 YYNGEE. Profiling relied on immunoSEQ multiplex PCR, and the TCRdb table lists in-frame clones only, not all of them. This table has 1,700 or so clones, around 80% appearing once. Note on this clone: Its antigen is unidentified.

This chain links TRBV9 with TRBJ2-1; tentatively, D is TRBD1 (5 bases). The sample comprised lung tumor tissue. The origin of this receptor is a human donor with non-small cell lung cancer. The CDR3 loop is CASSSRTSRVGNEQFF. In DNA form, the CDR3 reads TGTGCCAGCAGCTCTCGAACCTCCAGGGTGGGGAATGAGCAGTTCTTC.